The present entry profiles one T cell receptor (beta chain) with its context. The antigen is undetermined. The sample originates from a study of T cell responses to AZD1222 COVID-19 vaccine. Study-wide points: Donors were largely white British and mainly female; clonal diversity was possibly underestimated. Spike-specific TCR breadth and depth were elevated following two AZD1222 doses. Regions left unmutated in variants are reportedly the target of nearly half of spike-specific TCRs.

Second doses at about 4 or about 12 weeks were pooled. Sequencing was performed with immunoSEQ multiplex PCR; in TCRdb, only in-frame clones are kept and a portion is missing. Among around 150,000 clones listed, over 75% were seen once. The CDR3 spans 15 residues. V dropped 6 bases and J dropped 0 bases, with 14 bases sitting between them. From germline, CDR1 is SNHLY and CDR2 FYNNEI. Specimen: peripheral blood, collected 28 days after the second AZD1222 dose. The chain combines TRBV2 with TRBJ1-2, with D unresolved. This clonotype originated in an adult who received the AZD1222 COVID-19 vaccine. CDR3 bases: TGTGCCAGCAGGGAGGAAGGCGTAACTAACTATGGCTACACCTTC. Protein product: CASREEGVTNYGYTF.